The 5 T cell receptor beta chains reported below all come from one sample, sequenced in a study of OX40 agonist ivuxolimab in advanced cancers. Libraries were prepared by immunoSEQ multiplex PCR; TCRdb keeps only in-frame clonotypes and omits some of them. Of under 100,000 clones in the sample, less than 95% were seen once. Sequencing was performed on CD4+ or CD8+ T cells sorted from blood, taken in a trial of the OX40 agonist ivuxolimab. Receptor source: an adult with an advanced solid tumor such as melanoma, head and neck, liver or kidney cancer.

The V call is TRBV7-9, the J call TRBJ1-5; possible D gene TRBD1, 6 bases. Deletions cut 0 bases from V and 7 bases from J, with 10 bases between. CDR1 and CDR2 from the germline V gene are SEHNR and FQNEAQ (reference sequence). The CDR3 loop spans 14 amino acids. The CDR3 DNA follows: TGTGCCAGCAGCTTAGCGGCAGGGGAGCAGCCCCAGCATTTT. Protein: CASSLAAGEQPQHF.

A word on this clone: Other nucleotide sequences from this sample produce the same CDR3. The gene calls are TRBV9 and TRBJ2-3; TRBD2 agrees at 10 bases. The ends lost 0 bases at V and 3 bases at J; junction bases unmatched: 4. The CDR3 has 16 amino acids. Germline values: CDR1 SGDLS, CDR2 YYNGEE. Written as DNA, the CDR3 is TGTGCCAGCAGCGTAGCAAGCGGGGGGGGTACAGATACGCAGTATTTT. This translates into CASSVASGGGTDTQYF.

V and J are TRBV27 and TRBJ2-7; D remains unclear. The germline gives CDR1 MNHEY, CDR2 SMNVEV (reference sequence). The length of the CDR3 is 13 residues. V was clipped by 0 bases and J by 5 bases, with 8 bases between them. The CDR3 DNA is TGTGCCAGCAGTTTATCAGTATCGAACGAGCAGTACTTC. Translating gives CASSLSVSNEQYF.

The chain links TRBV7-9 to TRBJ2-4; 8 nucleotides align to TRBD2. Germline V gene sequence: CDR1 SEHNR, CDR2 FQNEAQ (reference sequence). With 4 bases clipped from V and 8 bases from J, the junction kept 13 bases outside the gene matches. The CDR3 consists of 16 residues. CDR3 protein: CASSSEWRGAGDIQYF. Here the CDR3 DNA reads TGTGCCAGCAGCTCCGAATGGCGGGGGGCGGGCGACATTCAGTACTTC.

The J gene is TRBJ2-7, the V gene TRBV5-1; 11 bases map to TRBD1. This CDR3 contains 16 residues. Germline V gives CDR1 SGHRS, CDR2 YFSETQ. The trim removed 4 bases at V and 0 bases at J, leaving 6 bases unmatched. The CDR3 bases are TGCGCCAGCAGCCCACCCGGGACAGGGGGCTCCTACGAGCAGTACTTC. Encoded protein: CASSPPGTGGSYEQYF. The full variable domain, with the rest looked up from reference TRBV5-1 and TRBJ2-7, is KAGVTQTPRYLIKTRGQQVTLSCSPISGHRSVSWYQQTPGQGLQFLFEYFSETQRNKGNFPGRFSGRQFSNSRSEMNVSTLELGDSALYLCASSPPGTGGSYEQYFGPGTRLTVT.